Included here is one T cell receptor (beta chain) sequence, with context. The sample comes from a study of blood T cell repertoires in COVID-19. Overall study: Sites in the United States, Italy and Spain provided acute and convalescent COVID-19 samples. The cDNA or gDNA used as material had been derived from T cells, B-cell-depleted T cells, or PBMCs.

In germline, CDR1 is SGHVS, CDR2 FQNEAQ. CDR3 length: 15 amino acids. After removal of 5 bases from V and 4 bases from J, the junction contained 10 bases not matched to a gene. Clones were sequenced by immunoSEQ multiplex PCR, and TCRdb holds only the in-frame ones, with some missing. The sample lists tens of thousands of clones, roughly four fifths occurring once. The sequenced sample was peripheral blood. This sequence originates from a human donor in a cohort sampled during active COVID-19. The J gene is TRBJ1-2, the V gene TRBV7-8; 7 bases agree with TRBD1. The CDR3 here is CASSPRDSRRYGYTF. The CDR3 DNA reads as TGTGCCAGCAGCCCCCGGGACAGCCGCCGCTATGGCTACACCTTC. Based on the CDR3 plus reference TRBV7-8 and TRBJ1-2, the full variable domain is GAGVSQSPRYKVAKRGQDVALRCDPISGHVSLFWYQQALGQGPEFLTYFQNEAQLDKSGLPSDRFFAERPEGSVSTLKIQRTQQEDSAVYLCASSPRDSRRYGYTFGSGTRLTVV.